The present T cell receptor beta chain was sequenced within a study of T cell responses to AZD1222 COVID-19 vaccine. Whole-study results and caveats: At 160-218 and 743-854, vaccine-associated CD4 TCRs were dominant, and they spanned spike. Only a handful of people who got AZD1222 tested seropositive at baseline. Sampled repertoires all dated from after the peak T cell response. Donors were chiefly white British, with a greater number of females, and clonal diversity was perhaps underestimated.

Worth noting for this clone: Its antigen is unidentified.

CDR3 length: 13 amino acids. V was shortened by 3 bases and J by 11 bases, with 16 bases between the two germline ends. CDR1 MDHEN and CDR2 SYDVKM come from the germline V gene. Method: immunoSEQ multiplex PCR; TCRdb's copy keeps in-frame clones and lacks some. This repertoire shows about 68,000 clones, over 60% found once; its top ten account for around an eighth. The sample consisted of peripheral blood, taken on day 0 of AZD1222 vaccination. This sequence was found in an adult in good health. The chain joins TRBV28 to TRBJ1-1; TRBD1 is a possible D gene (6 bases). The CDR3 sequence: CASSFPGRGGAFF. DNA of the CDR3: TGTGCCAGCAGTTTCCCAGGCCGAGGGGGGGCTTTCTTT.